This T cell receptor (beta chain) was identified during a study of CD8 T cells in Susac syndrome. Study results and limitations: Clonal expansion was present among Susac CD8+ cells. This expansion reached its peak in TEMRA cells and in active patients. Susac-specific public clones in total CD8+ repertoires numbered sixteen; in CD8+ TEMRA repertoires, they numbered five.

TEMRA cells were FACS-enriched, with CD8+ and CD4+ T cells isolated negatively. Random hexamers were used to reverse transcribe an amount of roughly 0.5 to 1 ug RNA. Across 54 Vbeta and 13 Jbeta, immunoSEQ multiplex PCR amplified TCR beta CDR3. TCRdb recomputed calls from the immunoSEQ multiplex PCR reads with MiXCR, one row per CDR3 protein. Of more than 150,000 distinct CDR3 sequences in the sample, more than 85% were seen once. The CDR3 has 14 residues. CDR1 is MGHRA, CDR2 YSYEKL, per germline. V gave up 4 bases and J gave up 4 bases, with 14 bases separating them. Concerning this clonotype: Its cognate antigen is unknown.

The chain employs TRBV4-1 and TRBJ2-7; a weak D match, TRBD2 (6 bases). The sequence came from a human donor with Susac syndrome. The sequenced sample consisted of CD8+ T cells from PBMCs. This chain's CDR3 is CASSPGLISYEQYF. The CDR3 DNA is TGCGCCAGCAGCCCGGGACTGATTTCTTACGAGCAGTACTTC.